This T cell receptor (beta chain) was captured in a study of cytomegalovirus exposure and HLA in healthy donors. About the study: Unique TCRs from HLA-typed donors, roughly 89 million of them, were held in an early data release.

Note on this clone: Its antigen is currently unknown.

Each of the donors was a healthy bone marrow donor. Germline values: CDR1 SQVTM, CDR2 ANQGSEA. This CDR3 is 15 amino acids long. V shed 6 bases and J 4 bases; nucleotides not matched to a gene: 11. Study findings and constraints: At a 0.05 false discovery rate, a later analysis found approximately 15,000 TCR beta sequences to be associated with HLA alleles. Data from an earlier analysis indicated that most TCR beta V segments were productive either about 87% or about 30% of the time.

Amplification used 60 Vbeta primers and 13 Jbeta primers. Here immunoSEQ multiplex PCR was the method, and the copy in TCRdb shows in-frame clones only, minus some. The table includes about 200,000 clones, about three quarters detected once. This TCR was recovered from a male donor in good health and CMV-seronegative. The chain uses TRBV29-1 and TRBJ1-1; 10 bases match TRBD1. Sequenced: PBMCs. CDR3 sequence (DNA): TGCAGCGTCACACGAAGGACAGGGGGTGTCACTGAAGCTTTCTTT. Protein sequence: CSVTRRTGGVTEAFF.